Below are 20 T cell receptor beta chains sequenced from a single sample in a study of blood T cell repertoires in COVID-19. Clones were read by immunoSEQ multiplex PCR, and TCRdb kept only the in-frame ones, dropping some. Among tens of thousands of clones listed, around 90% were seen once. Sequencing was performed on peripheral blood. The receptors shown here come from a man in his fifties or sixties with COVID-19, enrolled during active disease.

In this sample, this clone turned up a few times. The genes are TRBV2 and TRBJ2-7; TRBD1 matches at 9 bases. There are 14 residues in the CDR3. Looked up from germline, CDR1 is SNHLY and CDR2 is FYNNEI. The V and J ends lost 8 bases and 2 bases, in that order; junction bases with no gene match: 7. CDR3 amino acids: CASGDRASTYEQYF. In nucleotides, the CDR3 is TGTGCCAGCGGGGACAGGGCGAGCACCTACGAGCAGTACTTC.

This chain connects TRBV29-1 to TRBJ1-2, with D uncertain. Germline V CDR1 and CDR2: SQVTM, ANQGSEA. The CDR3 spans 13 residues. Trimming shortened V by 1 base and J by 4 bases, and 10 bases separated the two germline ends. Written as DNA, the CDR3 is TGCAGCGTTGAAGGCGTCGGAGGCTATGGCTACACCTTC. This encodes CSVEGVGGYGYTF.

The gene calls are TRBV11-2 and TRBJ2-7, with D possibly matching TRBD2 (6 bases). Deletions cut 4 bases from V and 2 bases from J, with 12 bases between. In germline, CDR1 is SGHAT, CDR2 FQNNGV. CDR3 length: 14 amino acids. This CDR3 reads CASSSGTSTYEQYF. DNA for the CDR3: TGTGCCAGCAGCTCCGGGACTTCAACCTACGAGCAGTACTTC.

The rearrangement links TRBV2 to TRBJ2-7, with D possibly being TRBD2 (5 bases). V shed 6 bases and J shed 3 bases, with 9 bases lying between them. Germline lookup yields CDR1 SNHLY and CDR2 FYNNEI. The CDR3 totals 12 residues. In DNA form, the CDR3 reads TGTGCCAGCAGGGGAGAGAACTACGAGCAGTACTTC. The encoded protein is CASRGENYEQYF. The variable domain in full, completed from reference TRBV2 and TRBJ2-7, reads EPEVTQTPSHQVTQMGQEVILRCVPISNHLYFYWYRQILGQKVEFLVSFYNNEISEKSEIFDDQFSVERPDGSNFTLKIRSTKLEDSAMYFCASRGENYEQYFGPGTRLTVT.

About this clone: This specimen includes other DNA sequences encoding the same CDR3. The genes are TRBV5-1 and TRBJ1-2; D unresolved. The CDR3 covers 13 residues. V lost 4 bases to trimming and J lost 0 bases, with 7 bases between them. CDR1 and CDR2 (germline): SGHRS, YFSETQ. The CDR3 coding sequence is TGCGCCAGCAGCCTAGACTCTAACTATGGCTACACCTTC. Its translation: CASSLDSNYGYTF.

For this clone: This same CDR3 is encoded by further DNA sequences in the sample. V is TRBV18 and J is TRBJ1-5, with TRBD1 identical over 7 bases. Germline V CDR1 and CDR2: KGHSH, LQKENI. V dropped 2 bases and J dropped 2; count of bases not matched to a gene: 0. CDR3 length: 14 amino acids. CDR3 bases: TGTGCCAGCTCACCAACAGGGGGCAATCAGCCCCAGCATTTT. Its protein is CASSPTGGNQPQHF.

This clone is a singleton in its sample. The chain uses TRBV19 and TRBJ2-1; 7 positions agree with TRBD2. Germline V gene sequence: CDR1 LNHDA, CDR2 SQIVND (reference sequence). V gave up 3 bases and J gave up 9 bases; unmatched junction bases: 8. This CDR3 is 14 amino acids long. The CDR3 DNA is TGTGCCAGTAGTATTGGAACGGGAGGAGGTGAGCAGTTCTTC. Amino acids: CASSIGTGGGEQFF.

CDR3 DNA sequence: TGCGCCAGCAGTCCCGGGAGCCATCCCGGGGAGCTGTTTTTT. Its protein product is CASSPGSHPGELFF. The chain recombines TRBV5-1 with TRBJ2-2, with a possible D match to TRBD2 (6 bases). V lost 5 bases, J lost 6 bases, and 14 bases lay in between. The CDR3 covers 14 residues. CDR1 and CDR2 from the germline V gene are SGHRS and YFSETQ.

This chain links TRBV21-1 with TRBJ2-5; the table's D call, TRBD2, has no DNA check behind it. TRBV21-1 is classified as a pseudogene. The CDR3 length is 17 residues. The CDR3 region is CASSKDGVPDTQETQYF. The CDR3, as DNA: TGTGCCAGCAGCAAAGACGGGGTGCCAGATACACAAGAGACCCAGTACTTC.

V usage is TRBV18 and J usage is TRBJ1-2; 9 bases fit TRBD1. With V trimmed by 2 bases and J by 8 bases, 6 bases remained unmatched. The CDR3 runs 14 residues. Germline CDR1 is KGHSH and CDR2 is LQKENI. The CDR3 region is CASSPRTGDKGYTF. The CDR3 coding sequence is TGTGCCAGCTCACCAAGGACAGGGGATAAGGGCTACACCTTC.

This chain links TRBV7-7 with TRBJ2-7; possibly TRBD2 for D (6 bases). Trimming cost V 5 bases and J 0 bases, with 14 bases left between them. Germline V gene sequence: CDR1 SSHAT, CDR2 FNYEAQ (reference sequence). The CDR3 has 15 residues. The CDR3 DNA is TGTGCCAGCAGCGCGGGACTGGGGGGCTCCTACGAGCAGTACTTC. This codes for CASSAGLGGSYEQYF.

The rearrangement joins TRBV28 to TRBJ1-2; no definite D call. V dropped 5 bases and J dropped 5 bases, with 6 bases sitting between them. This CDR3 spans 11 amino acids. Looked up from germline, CDR1 is MDHEN and CDR2 is SYDVKM. CDR3 sequence: CASSLAYGYTF. For the CDR3, the DNA is TGTGCCAGCAGTCTTGCGTATGGCTACACCTTC.

The rearrangement joins TRBV20-1 to TRBJ1-2; D not resolved. The CDR3 consists of 13 residues. The V and J ends lost 3 bases and 8 bases respectively, with 16 bases between them. Germline CDR1 and CDR2: DFQATT and SNEGSKA (reference sequence). This chain's CDR3 is CSASLRAAGGYTF. The CDR3 nucleotides are TGCAGTGCTAGTCTGCGGGCCGCCGGAGGCTACACCTTC.

V and J are TRBV28 and TRBJ2-5, with TRBD2 matching 12 bases. CDR1 and CDR2 from the germline V gene are MDHEN and SYDVKM. This CDR3 region has 18 residues. With 3 bases clipped from V and 5 bases from J, the junction kept 13 bases outside the gene matches. CDR3 in DNA: TGTGCCAGCAGTTTGCCTCAGAGGGCTAGCGGGAGGGGGGAGACCCAGTACTTC. Its translation is CASSLPQRASGRGETQYF.

The CDR3 reads CASSRDREYEQYF. Written as DNA, the CDR3 is TGTGCCAGCAGTAGGGACAGGGAATACGAGCAGTACTTC. The rearrangement joins TRBV6-5 to TRBJ2-7; 9 bases agree with TRBD1. The CDR3 has 13 residues. The V gene end was trimmed by 5 bases and the J gene end by 4 bases; junction bases not matched to a gene: 3. Germline CDR1 is MNHEY and CDR2 is SVGAGI.

This sequence joins TRBV5-6 and TRBJ2-7; D is ambiguous. The CDR3 runs 13 residues. The germline V and J ends were trimmed by 0 bases and 5 bases, with 9 bases remaining between them. CDR1 is SGHDT and CDR2 is YYEEEE in the germline V gene. The CDR3 spells CASSLVESHEQYF. The CDR3 coding sequence is TGTGCCAGCAGCTTGGTAGAATCCCACGAGCAGTACTTC.

The genes are TRBV6-2 or TRBV6-3 and TRBJ2-2; perhaps TRBD1 as D (6 bases). Germline-derived CDR1 and CDR2 are MNHEY and SVGEGT. Trimming shortened V by 2 bases and J by 6 bases, and 19 bases separated the two germline ends. This CDR3 is 17 amino acids long. DNA of the CDR3: TGTGCCAGCAGTTACGGTCGGTCTGCAGGGGTGGCCGGGGAGCTGTTTTTT. Residues: CASSYGRSAGVAGELFF.

V gene TRBV28 combines with J gene TRBJ2-7, with TRBD1 matching over 7 bases. The junction had 3 bases not matched to a gene; V was cut back by 2 bases and J by 2 bases. Germline V gene sequence: CDR1 MDHEN, CDR2 SYDVKM. The CDR3 loop spans 14 amino acids. The CDR3 coding sequence is TGTGCCAGCAGTTTAGGGACAGCAGCCTACGAGCAGTACTTC. The encoded protein is CASSLGTAAYEQYF.

The chain is built from TRBV4-1 and TRBJ1-2; TRBD1 agrees at 7 bases. The V gene end was trimmed by 2 bases and the J gene end by 4 bases; junction bases not matched to a gene: 13. Germline CDR1 reads MGHRA; CDR2 reads YSYEKL. The CDR3 covers 17 residues. CDR3 amino acids: CASSQPPSQWTGYGYTF. The CDR3 bases are TGCGCCAGCAGCCAACCGCCCTCGCAATGGACAGGCTATGGCTACACCTTC.

The chain recombines TRBV28 with TRBJ2-1, with D possibly matching TRBD1 (6 bases). V was pared by 3 bases and J by 7 bases, with 22 bases between. The CDR3 is 17 amino acids. Germline-derived CDR1 and CDR2 are MDHEN and SYDVKM. Here the CDR3 reads CASSFFYRVEMRNEQFF. DNA for the CDR3: TGTGCCAGCAGTTTCTTTTACAGGGTCGAGATGCGGAATGAGCAGTTCTTC.